One and the same sample provided the 25 T cell receptor beta chains below, sequenced in a study of cytomegalovirus exposure and HLA in healthy donors. Primers included in the PCR were 60 Vbeta and 13 Jbeta primers. The data were produced by immunoSEQ multiplex PCR, yet TCRdb's version contains in-frame clones alone and is incomplete. The table lists around 150,000 clones, 80% to 90% of them singletons. Material for sequencing was PBMCs. Source of these receptors: a woman aged 45 to 65 in good health and CMV-seronegative.

The V gene is TRBV27, the J gene TRBJ2-5; D is ambiguous. Germline CDR1 is MNHEY and CDR2 is SMNVEV (reference sequence). V was shortened by 2 bases and J by 5 bases, with 9 bases between the two germline ends. The CDR3 spans 13 residues. The CDR3 protein is CASSLTLGETQYF. As DNA, the CDR3 is TGTGCCAGCAGTTTAACCCTCGGGGAGACCCAGTACTTC.

This chain uses TRBV10-3 with TRBJ1-1; D uncertain. Germline-derived CDR1 and CDR2 are ENHRY and SYGVKD. V shed 0 bases and J shed 1 base, with 6 bases lying between them. The CDR3 is 14 residues long. The CDR3 spells CAISESAGNTEAFF. The CDR3 bases are TGTGCCATCAGTGAGTCAGCAGGGAACACTGAAGCTTTCTTT.

The chain employs TRBV5-6 and TRBJ2-7; 7 nucleotides line up with TRBD2. This CDR3 contains 16 residues. The V segment lost 1 base and the J segment 0 bases; nucleotides outside the gene matches: 7. Germline V gene data show CDR1 as SGHDT and CDR2 as YYEEEE. The chain's CDR3 is CASSLFISGTSYEQYF. The CDR3 coding sequence is TGTGCCAGCAGCTTGTTTATAAGCGGGACCTCCTACGAGCAGTACTTC.

The V and J genes are TRBV12-5 and TRBJ2-3; 7 bases align to TRBD2. The CDR3 contains 12 residues. CDR1 is LGHNT and CDR2 is FRNRAP in the germline V gene. After removal of 7 bases from V and 9 bases from J, the junction contained 7 bases not matched to a gene. CDR3 DNA: TGTGCTAGTGCCCTCCCGGGGGGAACGCAGTATTTT. Translation gives CASALPGGTQYF.

The chain recombines TRBV29-1 with TRBJ2-5, with D unclear. Germline values: CDR1 SQVTM, CDR2 ANQGSEA. The V gene lost 8 bases and the J gene lost 4 bases, with 14 bases spanning the gap. This CDR3 is built from 12 residues. CDR3 coding DNA: TGCAGCATCCCACGACGAGGAGAGACCCAGTACTTC. This translates into CSIPRRGETQYF.

The V call is TRBV19, the J call TRBJ1-1; TRBD1 might be the D (6 bases). V dropped 4 bases and J dropped 4 bases, with 10 bases sitting between them. CDR1 is LNHDA and CDR2 is SQIVND in the germline V gene (reference sequence). The CDR3 loop spans 13 amino acids. The CDR3 DNA sequence: TGTGCCAGTAGTAGGGGGCCGGGCACTGAAGCTTTCTTT. Amino acid sequence: CASSRGPGTEAFF. Combining the CDR3 with reference TRBV19 and TRBJ1-1 gives the whole variable domain DGGITQSPKYLFRKEGQNVTLSCEQNLNHDAMYWYRQDPGQGLRLIYYSQIVNDFQKGDIAEGYSVSREKKESFPLTVTSAQKNPTAFYLCASSRGPGTEAFFGQGTRLTVV.

The chain has TRBV10-3 and TRBJ1-1; no clear D gene. The germline V gene has CDR1 ENHRY and CDR2 SYGVKD. Trimming left V 4 bases short and J 0 bases short, with 3 bases between. CDR3 length: 12 residues. This CDR3 is CAISAMNTEAFF. The DNA for the CDR3 is TGTGCCATCAGTGCCATGAACACTGAAGCTTTCTTT.

This rearrangement joins TRBV29-1 to TRBJ1-1; D unresolved. Germline V gives CDR1 SQVTM, CDR2 ANQGSEA. This CDR3 has 13 amino acids. V was clipped by 7 bases and J by 1 base, with 13 bases between them. CDR3 coding DNA: TGCAGCGCCGATCGGGTTGGGAACACTGAAGCTTTCTTT. The encoded protein is CSADRVGNTEAFF.

This clone was picked up a small number of times. The chain uses TRBV7-7 and TRBJ2-1, with D possibly TRBD2 on 6 matching bases. The CDR3 has 11 residues. Trimming removed 4 bases from V and 8 bases from J, with 6 bases in between. Germline loops: CDR1 SSHAT, CDR2 FNYEAQ (reference sequence). CDR3 sequence reads: CASSSGDEQFF. The CDR3 coding sequence is TGTGCCAGCAGCTCGGGGGATGAGCAGTTCTTC. Combining the CDR3 with reference TRBV7-7 and TRBJ2-1 gives the whole variable domain GAGVSQSPRYKVTKRGQDVTLRCDPISSHATLYWYQQALGQGPEFLTYFNYEAQPDKSGLPSDRFSAERPEGSISTLTIQRTEQRDSAMYRCASSSGDEQFFGPGTRLTVL.

Remarks on this clone: The junction departs from the called germline gene at one end, perhaps through a read error. The V call is TRBV14, the J call TRBJ2-7, with D possibly TRBD1 on 6 matching bases. The CDR3 sequence is 14 residues long. Germline lookup yields CDR1 SGHDN and CDR2 FVKESK. CDR3 coding DNA: TGTGCCAGCAGCCAATTGCCAGGGGTCAACGAGCAGTATTTC. Protein: CASSQLPGVNEQYF.

The chain couples TRBV9 to TRBJ2-1; TRBD2 matches at 11 bases. Germline V gives CDR1 SGDLS, CDR2 YYNGEE. Trimming removed 0 bases from V and 2 bases from J; junction bases left unmatched: 1. The CDR3 spans 16 residues. CDR3 sequence (DNA): TGTGCCAGCAGCGTAGATAGCGGGAGGGCCTACAATGAGCAGTTCTTC. Translating it yields CASSVDSGRAYNEQFF.

The chain recombines TRBV11-1 with TRBJ2-5, with D tentatively TRBD2 (6 bases). The CDR3 consists of 14 residues. CDR1 and CDR2 from the germline V gene are SGHAT and FQDESV (reference sequence). The V end lost 1 base, the J end lost 7 bases, and 13 bases lay between the germline ends. The CDR3: CASSLGLGLGTQYF. CDR3 sequence (DNA): TGTGCCAGCAGCTTAGGACTAGGGCTCGGGACCCAGTACTTC.

In the case of this clone: A read error may produce the germline difference seen at one junction end. The chain joins TRBV7-9 to TRBJ2-1; 9 nucleotides match TRBD2. Germline V gives CDR1 SEHNR, CDR2 FQNEAQ (reference sequence). CDR3 length: 17 amino acids. Here the CDR3 reads CSSSLREGPSSYNEQFF. CDR3 sequence (DNA): TGTTCCAGCAGCTTGCGGGAGGGCCCGAGCTCCTACAATGAGCAGTTCTTC.

The CDR3, as DNA: TGTGCCAGCAGCGTAGCTCTAGCGGGAGTTGGGGGAAACATTCAGTACTTC. It is translated as CASSVALAGVGGNIQYF. The chain uses TRBV9 and TRBJ2-4, with 10 bases that match TRBD2. After removal of 0 bases from V and 6 bases from J, the junction contained 9 bases not matched to a gene. The germline CDR1 and CDR2 sequences are SGDLS and YYNGEE. This CDR3 contains 17 residues.

The V call is TRBV19, the J call TRBJ1-5, with unresolved D. CDR3 length equals 14 residues. The V end was cut by 8 bases, the J end by 0 bases, with 11 bases between. Germline V gene data show CDR1 as LNHDA and CDR2 as SQIVND (reference sequence). CDR3 DNA sequence: TGTGCCAGTCGGCAGGCGAATAGCAATCAGCCCCAGCATTTT. It specifies CASRQANSNQPQHF.

The CDR3 region is CSARTGILQFF. The CDR3, as DNA: TGCAGTGCTAGAACAGGGATTTTACAGTTCTTC. The rearrangement joins TRBV20-1 to TRBJ2-1; weak D call: TRBD1 (6 bases). Per the germline V gene, CDR1 is DFQATT and CDR2 is SNEGSKA (reference sequence). The CDR3 consists of 11 residues. V gave up 2 bases and J gave up 13 bases, with 12 bases separating them.

Only one count was recorded for this clone. The V call is TRBV6-4, the J call TRBJ2-3; 9 nucleotides match TRBD2. Per the germline V gene, CDR1 is MRHNA and CDR2 is SNTAGT. The CDR3 is made up of 15 amino acids. Trimming removed 5 bases from V and 4 bases from J; junction bases left unmatched: 7. In nucleotides, the CDR3 is TGTGCCAGCAGTCCGGGCGGGGGGGCCCCAGATACGCAGTATTTT. Encoded protein: CASSPGGGAPDTQYF.

As DNA, the CDR3 is TGTGCCAGCAGCGGTCGGACAGGGGTTGGCTACAATGAGCAGTTCTTC. Translating gives CASSGRTGVGYNEQFF. The chain combines TRBV7-6 with TRBJ2-1, with 9 nucleotides matching TRBD1. The CDR3 loop spans 16 amino acids. The V gene's germline CDR1 is SGHVS and CDR2 FNYEAQ. J was trimmed by 3 bases and V by 5 bases; bases with no gene match: 8.

In this sample, this clone turned up once. The V call is TRBV10-3, the J call TRBJ1-2; 9 nucleotides agree with TRBD1. The CDR3 covers 14 residues. Trimming took 7 bases from V and 4 from J; bases not matched to a gene: 7. Per the germline V gene, CDR1 is ENHRY and CDR2 is SYGVKD. The CDR3 sequence is CAIKPGQGLYGYTF. DNA for the CDR3: TGTGCCATCAAACCGGGACAGGGCCTCTATGGCTACACCTTC.

This chain uses TRBV6-5 with TRBJ2-1; possible D gene TRBD2, 5 bases. The V end lost 4 bases, the J end lost 7 bases, and 14 bases lay between the germline ends. The germline V gene encodes CDR1 MNHEY and CDR2 SVGAGI. The CDR3 extends over 14 amino acids. CDR3 residues: CASSSLGPGNEQFF. In DNA, the CDR3 is TGTGCCAGCAGTTCACTAGGCCCTGGGAATGAGCAGTTCTTC.

The V and J genes are TRBV4-3 and TRBJ1-1; D ambiguous. In germline, CDR1 is LGHNA, CDR2 YSLEER. The ends were cut back, 0 bases at V and 2 bases at J, with 10 bases in the middle. The CDR3 totals 15 residues. This CDR3 is CASSQDWSVNTEAFF. The CDR3 nucleotides are TGCGCCAGCAGCCAAGATTGGTCAGTAAACACTGAAGCTTTCTTT.

The chain links TRBV5-5 to TRBJ1-1; 7 bases are a match to TRBD1. J lost 5 bases, V lost 4 bases, and 8 bases had no gene match. Germline loops: CDR1 SGHKS, CDR2 YYEKEE (reference sequence). The length of the CDR3 is 14 residues. CDR3 in DNA: TGTGCCAGCAGCCGCGCAGGGGGAGGAACTGAAGCTTTCTTT. Protein product: CASSRAGGGTEAFF.

The gene calls are TRBV2 and TRBJ1-4, with 8 bases matching TRBD1. Germline V CDR1 and CDR2: SNHLY, FYNNEI. J lost 0 bases, V lost 11 bases, and 8 bases had no gene match. The CDR3 runs to 15 residues. In nucleotides, the CDR3 is TGTGCCTCCGCCGGACAGGGAACAACTAATGAAAAACTGTTTTTT. Translation gives CASAGQGTTNEKLFF. Full variable domain (outside the CDR3, taken from reference TRBV2 and TRBJ1-4): EPEVTQTPSHQVTQMGQEVILRCVPISNHLYFYWYRQILGQKVEFLVSFYNNEISEKSEIFDDQFSVERPDGSNFTLKIRSTKLEDSAMYFCASAGQGTTNEKLFFGSGTQLSVL.

The chain combines TRBV15 with TRBJ1-5; no reliable D call. The CDR3 totals 15 residues. The germline V gene has CDR1 LNHNV and CDR2 YYDKDF (reference sequence). Trimming cost V 0 bases and J 2 bases, with 8 bases left between them. The CDR3 nucleotides are TGTGCCACCAGCAGAGACCTAGGCGGCAATCAGCCCCAGCATTTT. Protein: CATSRDLGGNQPQHF.

The V call is TRBV7-2, the J call TRBJ2-5; D perhaps matches TRBD2 (6 bases). V lost 0 bases and J lost 4, with 6 bases in between. Per the germline V gene, CDR1 is SGHTA and CDR2 is FQGNSA. This CDR3 has 13 amino acids. CDR3 region: CASSLAGGETQYF. CDR3 bases: TGTGCCAGCAGCTTAGCGGGGGGAGAGACCCAGTACTTC.